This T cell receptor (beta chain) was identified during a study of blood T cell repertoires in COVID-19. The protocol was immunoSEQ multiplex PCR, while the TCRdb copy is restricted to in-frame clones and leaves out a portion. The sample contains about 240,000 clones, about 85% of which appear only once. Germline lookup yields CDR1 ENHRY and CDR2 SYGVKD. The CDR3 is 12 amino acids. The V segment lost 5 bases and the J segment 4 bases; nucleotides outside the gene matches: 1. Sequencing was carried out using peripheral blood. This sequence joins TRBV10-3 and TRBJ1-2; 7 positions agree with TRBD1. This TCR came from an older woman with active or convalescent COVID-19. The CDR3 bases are TGTGCCATCAGTCCAGGGGGCTATGGCTACACCTTC. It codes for CAISPGGYGYTF.